This is a list of T cell receptor beta chains from one sample in a study of blood T cells in healthy people across ages. TCRdb redid the calling of the 5' RACE reads with MiXCR, one entry per CDR3 protein. This sample has about 1 million distinct CDR3 sequences, with 40% to 55% found just once. The sample taken for sequencing was blood. The receptors shown here come from a woman aged 60-75 years in good health. CDR3s include the opening cysteine and the closing phenylalanine or tryptophan. D genes are given only for firm matches. The size entry is marked missing in some rows and otherwise reads once, few, many or a size class.

CDR3,DNA,V,D,J,size
CASSQTLRALVGYTF,TGCGCCAGCAGCCAAACGCTCAGGGCGCTCGTTGGCTACACCTTC,TRBV4-1,-,TRBJ1-2,-
CATGPGLPSYSNQPQHF,TGTGCCACGGGACCGGGACTGCCGAGTTATAGCAATCAGCCCCAGCATTTT,TRBV6-6,-,TRBJ1-5,-
CIAQQGNYGYTF,TGCATTGCTCAACAGGGGAACTATGGCTACACCTTC,TRBV20-1,TRBD1,TRBJ1-2,-
CASSEYSGGETQYF,TGTGCCAGCAGCGAATACTCCGGCGGGGAGACCCAGTACTTC,TRBV9,-,TRBJ2-5,-
CAISLGSTSGRTDTQYF,TGTGCCATCAGTTTAGGTTCCACTAGCGGGAGGACAGATACGCAGTATTTT,TRBV28,TRBD2,TRBJ2-3,-
CASSQVHTTNEKLFF,TGTGCCAGCAGCCAAGTACACACAACTAATGAAAAACTGTTTTTT,TRBV4-2,-,TRBJ1-4,-
CASSLVGLAGGGEQYF,TGTGCCAGCAGCTTGGTAGGTCTAGCGGGAGGCGGTGAGCAGTACTTC,TRBV5-6,TRBD2,TRBJ2-5,-
CASSSLAQETQYF,TGTGCCAGCAGCTCCCTCGCCCAAGAGACCCAGTACTTC,TRBV11-1,-,TRBJ2-5,-
CASSPGAQGATYGYTF,TGTGCCAGCAGCCCCGGGGCTCAGGGGGCGACCTATGGCTACACCTTC,TRBV11-2,TRBD1,TRBJ1-2,-
CASSQGGTRVTNEQFF,TGTGCCAGCAGCCAAGGGGGGACTCGAGTTACCAATGAGCAGTTCTTC,TRBV3-1,-,TRBJ2-1,once
CASTPGQTYGYTF,TGCGCCAGCACCCCGGGACAGACATATGGCTACACCTTC,TRBV5-1,TRBD1,TRBJ1-2,few
CSARGHRNQPQHF,TGCAGTGCTAGGGGACACCGCAATCAGCCCCAGCATTTT,TRBV20-1,-,TRBJ1-5,-
CSAFTASTDTQYF,TGCAGTGCCTTTACAGCGAGCACAGATACGCAGTATTTT,TRBV20-1,-,TRBJ2-3,-
CTSSLELAGGYEQYF,TGTACCAGCAGCTTAGAACTAGCGGGAGGCTACGAGCAGTACTTC,TRBV7-2,TRBD2,TRBJ2-7,-
CSATPGRTYQETQYF,TGCAGTGCTACCCCGGGACGGACGTACCAAGAGACCCAGTACTTC,TRBV20-1,-,TRBJ2-5,few
CASSPGTGGSTKNIQYF,TGCGCCAGCAGCCCAGGGACAGGGGGCTCGACCAAAAACATTCAGTACTTC,TRBV5-1,TRBD1,TRBJ2-4,-
CASKLTGGWYEQYF,TGTGCCAGCAAACTGACAGGGGGCTGGTACGAGCAGTACTTC,TRBV27,TRBD1,TRBJ2-7,few
CASSLSGANYEQYF,TGTGCCAGCAGTTTATCGGGAGCCAACTACGAGCAGTACTTC,TRBV27,-,TRBJ2-7,few
CASSFSGRSDEQFF,TGTGCCAGCAGTTTTAGCGGGAGGAGCGATGAGCAGTTCTTC,TRBV27,TRBD2,TRBJ2-1,few
CASSQRYRGSNSPLHF,TGTGCCAGCAGCCAAAGATACAGGGGTTCTAATTCACCCCTCCACTTT,TRBV3-1,TRBD1,TRBJ1-6,-
CASTGTGGLQEQYF,TGTGCCAGCACGGGGACAGGGGGCTTGCAGGAGCAGTACTTC,TRBV27,TRBD1,TRBJ2-7,-
CAWTDGRETQYF,TGTGCCTGGACTGACGGGAGGGAGACCCAGTACTTC,TRBV30,TRBD2,TRBJ2-5,-
CASSPGLLSNQPQHF,TGTGCCAGCAGCCCGGGACTGCTTAGCAATCAGCCCCAGCATTTT,TRBV7-3,-,TRBJ1-5,-
CASRNRVENTEAFF,TGTGCCAGCAGAAACAGGGTGGAGAACACTGAAGCTTTCTTT,TRBV28,-,TRBJ1-1,-
CATTGASTGELFF,TGTGCCACCACAGGGGCGAGCACCGGGGAGCTGTTTTTT,TRBV6-5,TRBD1,TRBJ2-2,-
CASSQIAGDTDTLYF,TGTGCCAGCAGCCAAATAGCGGGAGACACAGATACGCTGTATTTT,TRBV14,TRBD2,TRBJ2-3,-
CASSFRDRVGYGYTF,TGTGCCAGCAGCTTCCGGGACAGGGTTGGCTATGGCTACACCTTC,TRBV9,TRBD1,TRBJ1-2,few
CASSKEGASGKETQYF,TGTGCCAGCAGCAAAGAAGGAGCTAGCGGGAAAGAGACCCAGTACTTC,TRBV21-1,-,TRBJ2-5,-
CASSPRLYEKLFF,TGTGCCAGCAGCCCCCGGCTCTATGAAAAACTGTTTTTT,TRBV7-8,-,TRBJ1-4,few
CASYFMTTAYQETQYF,TGTGCCAGCTATTTTATGACGACAGCTTACCAAGAGACCCAGTACTTC,TRBV18,-,TRBJ2-5,-
CRARGAINEQFF,TGCAGGGCGAGGGGTGCGATCAATGAGCAGTTCTTC,TRBV20-1,-,TRBJ2-1,-
CASSPGPGGGPTDTQYF,TGTGCCAGCAGCCCGGGACCCGGTGGGGGACCCACAGATACGCAGTATTTT,TRBV11-2,-,TRBJ2-3,many
CASSSAWGLAASYEQYF,TGTGCCAGCAGCTCAGCGTGGGGACTAGCGGCCAGCTACGAGCAGTACTTC,TRBV7-9,TRBD2,TRBJ2-7,few
CASRDGQGDYGYTF,TGTGCCAGCAGAGATGGACAGGGGGACTATGGCTACACCTTC,TRBV2,TRBD1,TRBJ1-2,-
CASPPRTNQGTNTEAFF,TGTGCCAGCCCTCCTCGAACGAATCAGGGGACTAACACTGAAGCTTTCTTT,TRBV28,-,TRBJ1-1,-
CASSIRTGVEKLFF,TGTGCCAGCAGCATAAGGACAGGGGTTGAAAAACTGTTTTTT,TRBV11-2,TRBD1,TRBJ1-4,-
CASSSPRGISGNEQFF,TGTGCCAGCAGTTCCCCCCGAGGGATCAGCGGCAATGAGCAGTTCTTC,TRBV27,-,TRBJ2-1,-
CASRPGLASYEQYF,TGTGCCAGCAGACCGGGACTAGCCTCCTACGAGCAGTACTTC,TRBV12-3/TRBV12-4,TRBD2,TRBJ2-7,many
CASSVSGWETQYF,TGCGCCAGCAGTGTGTCTGGTTGGGAGACCCAGTACTTC,TRBV10-2,-,TRBJ2-5,many
CASSLSAPRTSGTYNEQYF,TGTGCCAGCAGCCTAAGCGCTCCCCGGACTAGCGGGACATACAATGAGCAGTACTTC,TRBV7-9,TRBD2,TRBJ2-5,-
CASSAQGGSYNEQFF,TGTGCCAGCAGCGCCCAGGGGGGCTCCTACAATGAGCAGTTCTTC,TRBV6-2/TRBV6-3,-,TRBJ2-1,-